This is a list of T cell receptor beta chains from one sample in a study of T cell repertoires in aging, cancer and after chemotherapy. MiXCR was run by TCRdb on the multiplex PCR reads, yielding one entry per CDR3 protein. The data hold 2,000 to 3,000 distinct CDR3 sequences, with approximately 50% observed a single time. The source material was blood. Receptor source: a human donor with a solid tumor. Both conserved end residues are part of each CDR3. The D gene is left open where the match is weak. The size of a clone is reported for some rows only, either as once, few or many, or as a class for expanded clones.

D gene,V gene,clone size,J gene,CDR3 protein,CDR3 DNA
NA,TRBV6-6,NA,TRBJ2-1,CASSYHREGNNEQFF,TGTGCCAGCAGTTACCACAGGGAGGGGAACAATGAGCAGTTCTTC
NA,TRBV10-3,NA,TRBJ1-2,CAISGSGGYTF,TGTGCCATCAGTGGGTCAGGTGGCTACACCTTC
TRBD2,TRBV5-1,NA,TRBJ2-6,CASSLETGLAGGIAGANVLTF,TGCGCCAGCAGCTTGGAAACGGGACTAGCGGGGGGGATTGCTGGGGCCAACGTCCTGACTTTC
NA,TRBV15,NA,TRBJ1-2,CATSRDGGRDGYTF,TGTGCCACCAGCAGAGATGGTGGGCGTGATGGCTACACCTTC
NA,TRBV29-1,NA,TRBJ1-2,CSVEDSTGGYTF,TGCAGCGTTGAAGATTCTACCGGAGGCTACACCTTC
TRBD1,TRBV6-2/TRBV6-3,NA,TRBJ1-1,CVSSGILQGARYTEAFF,TGTGTCAGCAGTGGAATCTTACAGGGGGCGAGGTACACTGAAGCTTTCTTT
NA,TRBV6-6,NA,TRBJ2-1,CATTGYSNNEQFF,TGTGCCACCACTGGGTATTCAAACAATGAGCAGTTCTTC
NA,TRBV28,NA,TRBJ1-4,CASGVSEKLFF,TGTGCCAGCGGCGTTTCGGAAAAACTGTTTTTT
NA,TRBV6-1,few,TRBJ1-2,CASNGPEVGYTF,TGTGCCAGCAATGGACCGGAGGTGGGCTACACCTTC
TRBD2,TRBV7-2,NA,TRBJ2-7,CASSLTSSSGGDEQYF,TGTGCCAGCAGCTTAACCTCATCTAGCGGGGGCGACGAGCAGTACTTC
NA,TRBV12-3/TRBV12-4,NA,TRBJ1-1,CASIRTGNTEAFF,TGTGCCAGCATTCGGACGGGGAACACTGAAGCTTTCTTT
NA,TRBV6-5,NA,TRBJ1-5,CASSYAESRAQHF,TGTGCCAGCAGTTACGCGGAATCAAGGGCCCAGCATTTT
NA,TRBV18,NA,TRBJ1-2,CASSPPTGYGYTF,TGTGCCAGCTCACCACCAACGGGCTATGGCTACACCTTC
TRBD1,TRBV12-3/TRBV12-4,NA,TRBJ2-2,CASSPSDRGLTGELFF,TGTGCCAGCAGCCCTAGCGACAGGGGGCTCACCGGGGAGCTGTTTTTT
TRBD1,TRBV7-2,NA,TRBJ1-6,CASSSKTGINSPLHF,TGTGCCAGCAGCTCCAAGACAGGGATTAATTCACCCCTCCACTTT
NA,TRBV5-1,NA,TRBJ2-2,CASSLIGGYTGELFF,TGCGCCAGCAGCTTGATTGGGGGCTACACCGGGGAGCTGTTTTTT